These T cell receptor beta chains were read from a single sample in a study of blood T cell repertoires in COVID-19. The repertoire was sequenced with immunoSEQ multiplex PCR; TCRdb's copy has only in-frame clones and lacks some. The sample lists roughly 46,000 clones, more than 80% occurring once. The specimen sequenced was peripheral blood. Receptor source: a man aged 60 to 69 with acute or convalescent COVID-19. Each CDR3 is given with its conserved first and last residue. Each record gives: D gene, J gene, clone size, V gene, CDR3 DNA, CDR3 protein. D genes are given only for firm matches. Rows give clone size only sometimes, using once, few, many, or a class for an expanded clone.

D gene: TRBD1
J gene: TRBJ2-2
clone size: .
V gene: TRBV19
CDR3 DNA: TGTGCCAGTAACAGACAGGGGATCACCGGGGAGCTGTTTTTT
CDR3 protein: CASNRQGITGELFF

D gene: .
J gene: TRBJ2-5
clone size: .
V gene: TRBV11-2
CDR3 DNA: TGTGCCAGCAGTCAGCGGTGGGCCCCACAAGAGACCCAGTACTTC
CDR3 protein: CASSQRWAPQETQYF

D gene: .
J gene: TRBJ2-5
clone size: .
V gene: TRBV12-3/TRBV12-4
CDR3 DNA: TGTGCCAGCAGACCCCCTAACCAAGAGACCCAGTACTTC
CDR3 protein: CASRPPNQETQYF

D gene: TRBD2
J gene: TRBJ2-3
clone size: .
V gene: TRBV9
CDR3 DNA: TGTGCCAGCAGCGTAGGTCTAGCGGGGGGGGCCCAAGATACGCAGTATTTT
CDR3 protein: CASSVGLAGGAQDTQYF

D gene: .
J gene: TRBJ2-1
clone size: once
V gene: TRBV14
CDR3 DNA: TGTGCCAGCAGCCAAGATCGGGGAAGGGCCAATGAGCAGTTCTTC
CDR3 protein: CASSQDRGRANEQFF

D gene: .
J gene: TRBJ1-5
clone size: .
V gene: TRBV3-1/TRBV3-2
CDR3 DNA: TGTGCCAGCAGCCAAGGTGGATCGGGGAGCAATCAGCCCCAGCATTTT
CDR3 protein: CASSQGGSGSNQPQHF

D gene: TRBD2
J gene: TRBJ2-7
clone size: .
V gene: TRBV6-2/TRBV6-3
CDR3 DNA: TGTGCCAGCAGTTACCTACTAGCGGGGGATTCCTACGAGCAGTACTTC
CDR3 protein: CASSYLLAGDSYEQYF

D gene: .
J gene: TRBJ2-5
clone size: .
V gene: TRBV7-2
CDR3 DNA: TGTGCCAGCAGCTTAGTTGTTTTCGGAGAGACCCAGTACTTC
CDR3 protein: CASSLVVFGETQYF

D gene: TRBD1
J gene: TRBJ1-5
clone size: .
V gene: TRBV6-5
CDR3 DNA: TGTGCCAGCAGTTTCGGACAGGGGTATCAGCCCCAGCATTTT
CDR3 protein: CASSFGQGYQPQHF

D gene: TRBD2
J gene: TRBJ2-1
clone size: .
V gene: TRBV9
CDR3 DNA: TGTGCCAGCAGCTCCCGACTAGCGGGGGGGCTAAATGAGCAGTTCTTC
CDR3 protein: CASSSRLAGGLNEQFF

D gene: TRBD2
J gene: TRBJ2-7
clone size: few
V gene: TRBV30
CDR3 DNA: TGTGCCTGGACGGCGGGGGGTGGTTCGTACGAGCAGTACTTC
CDR3 protein: CAWTAGGGSYEQYF

D gene: .
J gene: TRBJ1-1
clone size: .
V gene: TRBV12-3/TRBV12-4
CDR3 DNA: TGTGCCAGCAGTTTTGACATGAACACTGAAGCTTTCTTT
CDR3 protein: CASSFDMNTEAFF

D gene: TRBD1
J gene: TRBJ1-1
clone size: .
V gene: TRBV19
CDR3 DNA: TGTGCCAGTACCGCCCCCGGGACAGAGCGATTGAAAGCTTTCTTT
CDR3 protein: CASTAPGTERLKAFF

D gene: .
J gene: TRBJ1-2
clone size: once
V gene: TRBV5-6
CDR3 DNA: TGTGCCAGCAGCTTGTCGGGGGAGGGAAACTATGGCTACACCTTC
CDR3 protein: CASSLSGEGNYGYTF

D gene: TRBD1
J gene: TRBJ2-7
clone size: .
V gene: TRBV19
CDR3 DNA: TGTGCCAGTAGTATAGCAGCAGGGGGTTCCTACGAGCAGTACTTC
CDR3 protein: CASSIAAGGSYEQYF

D gene: .
J gene: TRBJ2-1
clone size: .
V gene: TRBV12-3/TRBV12-4
CDR3 DNA: TGTGCCAGCAGCAGAGGGTTCAATGAGCAGTTCTTC
CDR3 protein: CASSRGFNEQFF

D gene: .
J gene: TRBJ2-3
clone size: .
V gene: TRBV5-4
CDR3 DNA: TGTGCCAGCAGCGCCGGCGCGGGACCCCTCACAGATACGCAGTATTTT
CDR3 protein: CASSAGAGPLTDTQYF

D gene: TRBD1
J gene: TRBJ2-7
clone size: .
V gene: TRBV7-9
CDR3 DNA: TGTGCCAGCAGCTCCGACGGGACAGTCATCTTTAACTCCTACGAGCAGTACTTC
CDR3 protein: CASSSDGTVIFNSYEQYF

D gene: TRBD1
J gene: TRBJ2-3
clone size: .
V gene: TRBV12-3/TRBV12-4
CDR3 DNA: TGTGCCAGCAGTTTGACAGGGGACGATACGCAGTATTTT
CDR3 protein: CASSLTGDDTQYF

D gene: TRBD2
J gene: TRBJ2-3
clone size: .
V gene: TRBV5-5
CDR3 DNA: TGTGCCAGCAGCTTGGGGCTAGCGGAGATCACAGATACGCAGTATTTT
CDR3 protein: CASSLGLAEITDTQYF

D gene: .
J gene: TRBJ1-6
clone size: .
V gene: TRBV30
CDR3 DNA: TGTGCCTGGAGGTCTTTAGGGGACACACATAATTCACCCCTCCACTTT
CDR3 protein: CAWRSLGDTHNSPLHF

D gene: .
J gene: TRBJ2-1
clone size: .
V gene: TRBV7-2
CDR3 DNA: TGTGCCAGCACCGCCCGGGGTGAGCAGTTCTTC
CDR3 protein: CASTARGEQFF

D gene: TRBD2
J gene: TRBJ2-4
clone size: .
V gene: TRBV27
CDR3 DNA: TGTGCCAGCAGTTTATCCTCTAGCGGGGGGGCAAACATTCAGTACTTC
CDR3 protein: CASSLSSSGGANIQYF

D gene: TRBD2
J gene: TRBJ2-7
clone size: few
V gene: TRBV5-1
CDR3 DNA: TGCGCCAGCAGCTCCCTCGGGACTAAGACCTACGAGCAGTACTTC
CDR3 protein: CASSSLGTKTYEQYF

D gene: .
J gene: TRBJ1-2
clone size: .
V gene: TRBV20-1
CDR3 DNA: TGCAGTGCTAGTCAAGGGGTTTCGGACTATGGCTACACCTTC
CDR3 protein: CSASQGVSDYGYTF

D gene: .
J gene: TRBJ2-3
clone size: .
V gene: TRBV23-1
CDR3 DNA: TGCGCCAGCAGTCAAGATAAACTACCTAAGGATACGCAGTATTTT
CDR3 protein: CASSQDKLPKDTQYF

D gene: .
J gene: TRBJ2-7
clone size: once
V gene: TRBV10-3
CDR3 DNA: TGTGCCATCAGTGTGACCGGGGATGTCGGCGAGCAGTACTTC
CDR3 protein: CAISVTGDVGEQYF

D gene: TRBD1
J gene: TRBJ1-1
clone size: .
V gene: TRBV28
CDR3 DNA: TGTGCCAGCAGTCAGACAGGGGGTACTGAAGCTTTCTTT
CDR3 protein: CASSQTGGTEAFF

D gene: TRBD1
J gene: TRBJ2-1
clone size: .
V gene: TRBV7-3
CDR3 DNA: TGTGCCAGCAGCTTCTCGGGACAGTCCTACAATGAGCAGTTCTTC
CDR3 protein: CASSFSGQSYNEQFF

D gene: TRBD1
J gene: TRBJ1-4
clone size: .
V gene: TRBV9
CDR3 DNA: TGTGCCAGCAGCTTGGGGACAGGGGGTAGTGAAAAACTGTTTTTT
CDR3 protein: CASSLGTGGSEKLFF

D gene: .
J gene: TRBJ2-7
clone size: .
V gene: TRBV5-8
CDR3 DNA: TGTGCCAGCAGCTTGTTCAGGGTCAACGAGCAGTACTTC
CDR3 protein: CASSLFRVNEQYF

D gene: .
J gene: TRBJ2-3
clone size: once
V gene: TRBV24-1
CDR3 DNA: TGTGCCACCAGTGATCGACAGAGATCTAGCACAGATACGCAGTATTTT
CDR3 protein: CATSDRQRSSTDTQYF

D gene: .
J gene: TRBJ2-7
clone size: .
V gene: TRBV6-5
CDR3 DNA: TGTGCCAGCAGTTATTACCAGGGGCCCTACGAGCAGTACTTC
CDR3 protein: CASSYYQGPYEQYF

D gene: .
J gene: TRBJ1-1
clone size: .
V gene: TRBV30
CDR3 DNA: TGTGCCTGGAGCAGTATGAACACTGAAGCTTTCTTT
CDR3 protein: CAWSSMNTEAFF

D gene: .
J gene: TRBJ1-1
clone size: .
V gene: TRBV11-2
CDR3 DNA: TGTGCCAGCACCTTTGGAGTGAACACTGAAGCTTTCTTT
CDR3 protein: CASTFGVNTEAFF

D gene: TRBD1
J gene: TRBJ1-1
clone size: .
V gene: TRBV4-3
CDR3 DNA: TGCGCCAGCAGTCAGGGGGGCATGAACACTGAAGCTTTCTTT
CDR3 protein: CASSQGGMNTEAFF

D gene: .
J gene: TRBJ1-2
clone size: .
V gene: TRBV6-6
CDR3 DNA: TGTGCCAGCAGTCTAACATCCAGGACAGTAGAACACTATGGCTACACCTTC
CDR3 protein: CASSLTSRTVEHYGYTF

D gene: .
J gene: TRBJ2-1
clone size: few
V gene: TRBV20-1
CDR3 DNA: TGCAGTCTTAACAGGGACAATGAGCAGTTCTTC
CDR3 protein: CSLNRDNEQFF

D gene: TRBD2
J gene: TRBJ2-3
clone size: .
V gene: TRBV2
CDR3 DNA: TGTGCCAGCAGTGGGACTAGCGGACTTAGCACAGATACGCAGTATTTT
CDR3 protein: CASSGTSGLSTDTQYF

D gene: .
J gene: TRBJ1-1
clone size: .
V gene: TRBV7-2
CDR3 DNA: TGTGCCAGCAGCTTAAAAGGGGGGGGAACTGAAGCTTTCTTT
CDR3 protein: CASSLKGGGTEAFF

D gene: .
J gene: TRBJ2-5
clone size: once
V gene: TRBV10-1
CDR3 DNA: TGCGCCAGCAGTGAGTCATCTGGGGAAGGGGTCGAGACCCAGTACTTC
CDR3 protein: CASSESSGEGVETQYF

D gene: .
J gene: TRBJ2-4
clone size: .
V gene: TRBV7-7
CDR3 DNA: TGTGCCAGCAGCCCGATACCTCGAGGCAAAAACATTCAGTACTTC
CDR3 protein: CASSPIPRGKNIQYF

D gene: .
J gene: TRBJ1-2
clone size: .
V gene: TRBV6-5
CDR3 DNA: TGTGCCAGCAGTTACAGGGGAGGAGAAGGCTACACCTTC
CDR3 protein: CASSYRGGEGYTF

D gene: TRBD1
J gene: TRBJ1-3
clone size: .
V gene: TRBV7-2
CDR3 DNA: TGTGCCAGCAGCTTGGCAGGGGGGCTTTTGGATTTT
CDR3 protein: CASSLAGGLLDF

D gene: .
J gene: TRBJ1-2
clone size: few
V gene: TRBV6-5
CDR3 DNA: TGTGCCAGCAGCGGAGCGGGGGGAGAGAGTGGCTACACCTTC
CDR3 protein: CASSGAGGESGYTF